A selection of T cell receptor beta chains follows, all from one sample in a study of shared clonotypes between healthy human individuals. Some clones are missing from TCRdb's copy, which holds only in-frame ones; the method was immunoSEQ multiplex PCR. This sample has approximately 2,300,000 clones, with less than 95% found just once. What was sequenced was naive CD4+ T cells from PBMCs. The receptors come from a man younger than 35 in good health. Some clones in this sample may be carry-over from other donors' samples. CDR3s include the opening cysteine and the closing phenylalanine or tryptophan. The D gene is left open where the match is weak. Part of the rows lack a size; the others show once, few, many or a class for expanded clones.

v_call: TRBV28
d_call: TRBD2
j_call: TRBJ2-7
clone_size: -
cdr3_nt: TGTGCCAGCAACTCCAGGGCTAGCGGGAGTTACGAGCAGTACTTC
cdr3_aa: CASNSRASGSYEQYF

v_call: TRBV10-3
d_call: TRBD1
j_call: TRBJ2-3
clone_size: -
cdr3_nt: TGTGCCATCAATACAGGGGTCAACACAGATACGCAGTATTTT
cdr3_aa: CAINTGVNTDTQYF

v_call: TRBV27
d_call: TRBD1
j_call: TRBJ1-4
clone_size: -
cdr3_nt: TGTGCCAGCAGTTTAAAGGCAGGGGGAGGCGAAAAACTGTTTTTT
cdr3_aa: CASSLKAGGGEKLFF

v_call: TRBV5-1
d_call: TRBD2
j_call: TRBJ2-3
clone_size: -
cdr3_nt: TGCGCCAGCAGCTCCCCCAGCGGGAGCGGGGGAAGCACAGATACGCAGTATTTT
cdr3_aa: CASSSPSGSGGSTDTQYF

v_call: TRBV7-3
d_call: TRBD2
j_call: TRBJ2-1
clone_size: -
cdr3_nt: TGTGCCAGCAGCCCACTAGCGACGCACTACAATGAGCAGTTCTTC
cdr3_aa: CASSPLATHYNEQFF

v_call: TRBV5-4
d_call: TRBD2
j_call: TRBJ2-1
clone_size: -
cdr3_nt: TGTGCCAGCAGCGCCAGAGCGGGGAGAACCTACAATGAGCAGTTCTTC
cdr3_aa: CASSARAGRTYNEQFF

v_call: TRBV25-1
d_call: TRBD1
j_call: TRBJ2-7
clone_size: -
cdr3_nt: TGTGCCAGCAGCAACAGGGGACGCTACGAGCAGTACTTC
cdr3_aa: CASSNRGRYEQYF

v_call: TRBV7-9
d_call: TRBD2
j_call: TRBJ2-5
clone_size: -
cdr3_nt: TGTGCCAGCAGACCCGGGCTAGCGGGAGAGACCCAGTACTTC
cdr3_aa: CASRPGLAGETQYF

v_call: TRBV5-1
d_call: -
j_call: TRBJ1-4
clone_size: -
cdr3_nt: TGCGCCAGCAGCTTGGGTTCCGGCCAGGATGAAAAACTGTTTTTT
cdr3_aa: CASSLGSGQDEKLFF

v_call: TRBV7-9
d_call: -
j_call: TRBJ2-7
clone_size: -
cdr3_nt: TGTGCCAGCAGCTCTCGCCCCTCCTACGAGCAGTACTTC
cdr3_aa: CASSSRPSYEQYF

v_call: TRBV5-1
d_call: -
j_call: TRBJ2-5
clone_size: -
cdr3_nt: TGCGCCAGCAGCTTGGTTGGGTCAAACCAAGAGACCCAGTACTTC
cdr3_aa: CASSLVGSNQETQYF

v_call: TRBV25-1
d_call: -
j_call: TRBJ2-1
clone_size: -
cdr3_nt: TGTGCCAGCTCTCGGAACAATGAGCAGTTCTTC
cdr3_aa: CASSRNNEQFF

v_call: TRBV9
d_call: TRBD1
j_call: TRBJ1-5
clone_size: -
cdr3_nt: TGTGCCAGCAGGGCCACCCAGGGGGCTGTTCAGCCCCAGCATTTT
cdr3_aa: CASRATQGAVQPQHF

v_call: TRBV4-2
d_call: TRBD2
j_call: TRBJ2-7
clone_size: -
cdr3_nt: TGTGCCAGCAGCATAAGGATCCTAGCGGGACTCACCTACGAGCAGTACTTC
cdr3_aa: CASSIRILAGLTYEQYF

v_call: TRBV5-1
d_call: TRBD1
j_call: TRBJ2-5
clone_size: -
cdr3_nt: TGCGCCAGCAGCTCGAGGACAGGGGGCGAGGAGACCCAGTACTTC
cdr3_aa: CASSSRTGGEETQYF

v_call: TRBV11-2
d_call: TRBD2
j_call: TRBJ2-3
clone_size: -
cdr3_nt: TGTGCCAGCAGCTTTGGACTAGCGGGAGACACAGATACGCAGTATTTT
cdr3_aa: CASSFGLAGDTDTQYF

v_call: TRBV2
d_call: TRBD2
j_call: TRBJ2-3
clone_size: -
cdr3_nt: TGTGCCAGCACACTAGCGGGCTACGATACGCAGTATTTT
cdr3_aa: CASTLAGYDTQYF

v_call: TRBV5-3
d_call: -
j_call: TRBJ1-2
clone_size: few
cdr3_nt: TGTGCCAGAAGCCCCAGGGGCGGCTACACCTTC
cdr3_aa: CARSPRGGYTF

v_call: TRBV9
d_call: -
j_call: TRBJ2-1
clone_size: -
cdr3_nt: TGTGCCAGCAGCGTACGGCCAGGCTACAATGAGCAGTTCTTC
cdr3_aa: CASSVRPGYNEQFF

v_call: TRBV7-9
d_call: -
j_call: TRBJ1-2
clone_size: -
cdr3_nt: TGTGCCAGCGGGGGGCCCGTTGTTAATGGCTACACCTTC
cdr3_aa: CASGGPVVNGYTF

v_call: TRBV6-1
d_call: TRBD2
j_call: TRBJ2-1
clone_size: -
cdr3_nt: TGTGCCAGCAGTGCAGGACTAGCGAGCTCCTACAATGAGCAGTTCTTC
cdr3_aa: CASSAGLASSYNEQFF

v_call: TRBV20-1
d_call: -
j_call: TRBJ1-1
clone_size: few
cdr3_nt: TGCAGTGCTGACCCTTTCGAAGCTTTCTTT
cdr3_aa: CSADPFEAFF

v_call: TRBV25-1
d_call: -
j_call: TRBJ1-2
clone_size: -
cdr3_nt: TGTGCCAGCAGTGAGCAAGGTACTGGGAATGGCTACACCTTC
cdr3_aa: CASSEQGTGNGYTF

v_call: TRBV7-9
d_call: -
j_call: TRBJ2-7
clone_size: -
cdr3_nt: TGTGCCAGCAACGGACTGATCTCCTACGAGCAGTACTTC
cdr3_aa: CASNGLISYEQYF

v_call: TRBV6-5
d_call: -
j_call: TRBJ2-5
clone_size: -
cdr3_nt: TGTGCCAGCAGTTACCGGGGGGCCCAAGAGACCCAGTACTTC
cdr3_aa: CASSYRGAQETQYF

v_call: TRBV6-5
d_call: -
j_call: TRBJ1-3
clone_size: -
cdr3_nt: TGTGCCAGCAGTTACTCGTCGGCCTCCTCTGGAAACACCATATATTTT
cdr3_aa: CASSYSSASSGNTIYF

v_call: TRBV6-1
d_call: -
j_call: TRBJ1-2
clone_size: -
cdr3_nt: TGTGCCAGCAGTGAATCGGGGACGATTTATGGCTACACCTTC
cdr3_aa: CASSESGTIYGYTF

v_call: TRBV11-3
d_call: TRBD2
j_call: TRBJ2-1
clone_size: -
cdr3_nt: TGTGCCAGCAGCCCAGCGGGAGGAGAAAATGAGCAGTTCTTC
cdr3_aa: CASSPAGGENEQFF

v_call: TRBV5-8
d_call: -
j_call: TRBJ1-2
clone_size: -
cdr3_nt: TGTGCCAGCAGCTTGGTTCAGGGAACCTCGCCCCGGGGCTACACCTTC
cdr3_aa: CASSLVQGTSPRGYTF

v_call: TRBV5-4
d_call: TRBD2
j_call: TRBJ2-1
clone_size: -
cdr3_nt: TGTGCCAGCAGCTGGACTAGCGGGACGAACAATGAGCAGTTCTTC
cdr3_aa: CASSWTSGTNNEQFF

v_call: TRBV10-3
d_call: -
j_call: TRBJ2-2
clone_size: -
cdr3_nt: TGTGCCGCCGTACCGGGACCTAACACCGGGGAGCTGTTTTTT
cdr3_aa: CAAVPGPNTGELFF

v_call: TRBV28
d_call: TRBD1
j_call: TRBJ2-5
clone_size: -
cdr3_nt: TGTGCCAGCAGCTCAGACCTGGGGACAGCGTACCAAGAGACCCAGTACTTC
cdr3_aa: CASSSDLGTAYQETQYF

v_call: TRBV5-1
d_call: -
j_call: TRBJ2-7
clone_size: -
cdr3_nt: TGCGCCAGCAGCTCGCAGTTCAACAGGGACGAGCAGTACTTC
cdr3_aa: CASSSQFNRDEQYF

v_call: TRBV9
d_call: -
j_call: TRBJ1-6
clone_size: -
cdr3_nt: TGTGCCAGCAGCGTAGAGGGACACAGAATCGGTTCACCCCTCCACTTT
cdr3_aa: CASSVEGHRIGSPLHF

v_call: TRBV7-3
d_call: -
j_call: TRBJ2-7
clone_size: -
cdr3_nt: TGTGCCAGCAGCCCATCATATATTGTAGGATACGAGCAGTACTTC
cdr3_aa: CASSPSYIVGYEQYF

v_call: TRBV6-1
d_call: -
j_call: TRBJ1-2
clone_size: -
cdr3_nt: TGTGCCAGCAGATTAGCACAGAACTATGGCTACACCTTC
cdr3_aa: CASRLAQNYGYTF

v_call: TRBV6-6
d_call: TRBD1
j_call: TRBJ1-1
clone_size: -
cdr3_nt: TGTGCCGGGGCAGACAGGGTAGTGAACACTGAAGCTTTCTTT
cdr3_aa: CAGADRVVNTEAFF

v_call: TRBV7-8
d_call: -
j_call: TRBJ2-7
clone_size: -
cdr3_nt: TGTGCCAGCAGCTTAGAGGCAACCTACGAGCAGTACTTC
cdr3_aa: CASSLEATYEQYF

v_call: TRBV5-1
d_call: -
j_call: TRBJ2-1
clone_size: once
cdr3_nt: TGCGCCAGCAGCTTGGAGGCGAACTACAATGAGCAGTTCTTC
cdr3_aa: CASSLEANYNEQFF

v_call: TRBV9
d_call: -
j_call: TRBJ2-6
clone_size: -
cdr3_nt: TGTGCCAGCAGCGTAGCTTCATGGAGGACTGGGGCCAACGTCCTGACTTTC
cdr3_aa: CASSVASWRTGANVLTF

v_call: TRBV18
d_call: -
j_call: TRBJ1-6
clone_size: -
cdr3_nt: TGTGCCAGCTCACCTGCAGGGACACCCCTCCACTTT
cdr3_aa: CASSPAGTPLHF

v_call: TRBV7-2
d_call: TRBD1
j_call: TRBJ1-2
clone_size: -
cdr3_nt: TGTGCCAGCAGCTTAGTTGGGACAGGGGTGAAGGGCTATGGCTACACCTTC
cdr3_aa: CASSLVGTGVKGYGYTF

v_call: TRBV6-1
d_call: TRBD2
j_call: TRBJ2-5
clone_size: -
cdr3_nt: TGTGCCAGCAGTGAAGCGACTAGCGGGAGGGTCCAAGAGACCCAGTACTTC
cdr3_aa: CASSEATSGRVQETQYF

v_call: TRBV5-6
d_call: TRBD2
j_call: TRBJ2-3
clone_size: -
cdr3_nt: TGTGCCAGCAGTCAGGTGCTAGCGGCTAGCACAGATACGCAGTATTTT
cdr3_aa: CASSQVLAASTDTQYF

v_call: TRBV9
d_call: -
j_call: TRBJ2-5
clone_size: -
cdr3_nt: TGTGCCAGCAGCCTGACACCTTTAGCAGAGACCCAGTACTTC
cdr3_aa: CASSLTPLAETQYF

v_call: TRBV11-1
d_call: TRBD2
j_call: TRBJ2-2
clone_size: -
cdr3_nt: TGTGCCAGCAGCTCTGGGACTATACGACTAGGGGAGCTGTTTTTT
cdr3_aa: CASSSGTIRLGELFF

v_call: TRBV7-2
d_call: -
j_call: TRBJ1-2
clone_size: -
cdr3_nt: TGTGCCAGCAGCTTTTCCGGGGGACCCTATGGCTACACCTTC
cdr3_aa: CASSFSGGPYGYTF

v_call: TRBV5-1
d_call: TRBD1
j_call: TRBJ2-2
clone_size: -
cdr3_nt: TGCGCCAGCAGCCAGGGACAGGGGGCAGTCGGGGAGCTGTTTTTT
cdr3_aa: CASSQGQGAVGELFF

v_call: TRBV7-2
d_call: TRBD1
j_call: TRBJ1-2
clone_size: -
cdr3_nt: TGTGCCAGCAGCTCCGACAGGGGATATGGCTACACCTTC
cdr3_aa: CASSSDRGYGYTF

v_call: TRBV10-1
d_call: -
j_call: TRBJ2-1
clone_size: once
cdr3_nt: TGCGCCAGCAGTGGATCCCCAGGAGGGAACCCAGTGGTGGGTGAGCAGTTCTTC
cdr3_aa: CASSGSPGGNPVVGEQFF

v_call: TRBV6-1
d_call: TRBD1
j_call: TRBJ2-7
clone_size: -
cdr3_nt: TGTGCCAGCAGGGACAGGGGGCGCCGCTACGAGCAGTACTTC
cdr3_aa: CASRDRGRRYEQYF